The entry below gives a single T cell receptor beta chain sequence along with its context. In the original analysis: Reference gene primer amplification gave estimated nucleated cell counts. This table comes from immunoSEQ multiplex PCR, and its TCRdb copy is limited to in-frame clones, with some not included. V and J calls and clone size come straight from that table; D and trimming were deduced from the DNA. The sample lists fewer than 85,000 clones, about 80% seen once, with 35% to 45% in the top ten. The data originate from a study of blood T cell repertoires in COVID-19. About the research overall: From the United States, Italy and Spain came samples of acute and convalescent COVID-19.

The clonotype was recovered from a woman in her sixties or seventies with acute or convalescent COVID-19. The source material was peripheral blood.

Written as DNA, the CDR3 is TGTGCCAGCAGCATGCGGGACAGGATTTATGGCTACACCTTC. Translating gives CASSMRDRIYGYTF. This chain connects TRBV3-1 (or the pseudogene TRBV3-2) to TRBJ1-2; 8 nucleotides align to TRBD1. CDR3 size: 14 residues. Per germline, CDR1 LGHDT and CDR2 YNNKEL (reference sequence). V trimming: 5 bases; J trimming: 5 bases; junction bases outside the gene matches: 7.